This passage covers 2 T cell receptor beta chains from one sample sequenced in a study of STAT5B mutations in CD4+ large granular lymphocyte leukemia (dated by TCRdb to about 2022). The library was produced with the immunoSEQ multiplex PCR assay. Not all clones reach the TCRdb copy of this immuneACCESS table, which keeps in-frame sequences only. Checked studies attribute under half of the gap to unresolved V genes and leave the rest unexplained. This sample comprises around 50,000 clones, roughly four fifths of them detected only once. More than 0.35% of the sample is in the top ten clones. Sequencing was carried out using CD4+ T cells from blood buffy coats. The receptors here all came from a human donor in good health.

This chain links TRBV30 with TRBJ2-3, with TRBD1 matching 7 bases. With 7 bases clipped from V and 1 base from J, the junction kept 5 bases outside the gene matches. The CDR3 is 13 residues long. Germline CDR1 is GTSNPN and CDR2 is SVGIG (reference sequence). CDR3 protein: CASKGARTDTQYF. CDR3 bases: TGTGCCTCCAAGGGGGCTCGCACAGATACGCAGTATTTT.

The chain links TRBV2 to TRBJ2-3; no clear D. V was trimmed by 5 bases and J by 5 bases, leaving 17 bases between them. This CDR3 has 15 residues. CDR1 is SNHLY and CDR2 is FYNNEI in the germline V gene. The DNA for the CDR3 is TGTGCCAGCAGTCCCGGGTCGTTGCCTGGAGATACGCAGTATTTT. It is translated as CASSPGSLPGDTQYF.